The 12 T cell receptor beta chains below were found in one sample sequenced in a study of siplizumab effects on memory and regulatory T cells. The table came from immunoSEQ multiplex PCR; TCRdb's copy has only in-frame clones and leaves some out. In the table there are roughly 50,000 clones, about 90% of which are singletons. Sequencing was performed on naive CD8+ T cells sorted from blood. The source of these receptors is a human donor in good health.

V and J are TRBV5-1 and TRBJ2-7; weak D call: TRBD2 (6 bases). CDR3 size: 15 residues. CDR1 SGHRS and CDR2 YFSETQ come from the germline V gene. Trimming removed 4 bases at V and 5 bases at J, with 19 bases between. CDR3 protein: CASSQGTAAWDEQYF. In DNA form, the CDR3 reads TGCGCCAGCAGCCAAGGGACTGCAGCCTGGGACGAGCAGTACTTC.

The V call is TRBV19, the J call TRBJ2-1, with D perhaps TRBD2 (7 bases). This CDR3 has 14 residues. Germline-derived CDR1 and CDR2 are LNHDA and SQIVND (reference sequence). V lost 7 bases and J lost 9, with 19 bases in between. The DNA of the CDR3 is TGTGCCAGTACCACTGCCGGGGGGCGGGCTGAGCAGTTCTTC. It translates to CASTTAGGRAEQFF. Full variable domain (rest looked up from reference TRBV19 and TRBJ2-1): DGGITQSPKYLFRKEGQNVTLSCEQNLNHDAMYWYRQDPGQGLRLIYYSQIVNDFQKGDIAEGYSVSREKKESFPLTVTSAQKNPTAFYLCASTTAGGRAEQFFGPGTRLTVL.

The CDR3 region has the DNA TGCAGCGTGGGCCCCTCGGGGGTCGAGCAGTACTTC. Translation: CSVGPSGVEQYF. The chain joins TRBV29-1 to TRBJ2-7; possible D gene TRBD2, 6 bases. CDR1 is SQVTM and CDR2 is ANQGSEA in the germline V gene. This CDR3 contains 12 residues. Trimming removed 6 bases at V and 6 bases at J, with 15 bases between.

This clone was seen just once. The chain carries TRBV29-1 and TRBJ2-3, with TRBD2 identical over 9 bases. CDR1 and CDR2 (germline): SQVTM, ANQGSEA. V was pared by 4 bases and J by 3 bases, with 5 bases of the junction left unmatched. The CDR3 spans 14 residues. CDR3 nucleotide sequence: TGCAGCGTTGGTACTAGCGGGCTTACAGATACGCAGTATTTT. This encodes CSVGTSGLTDTQYF.

The CDR3: CAISESEGAGSYEQYF. The CDR3 nucleotides read TGTGCCATCAGTGAGTCGGAGGGGGCGGGTTCCTACGAGCAGTACTTC. The rearrangement links TRBV10-3 to TRBJ2-7; a possible D gene is TRBD1 (7 bases). Per the germline V gene, CDR1 is ENHRY and CDR2 is SYGVKD. Trimming removed 0 bases from V and 1 base from J, with 13 bases in between. The CDR3 sequence is 16 residues long.

J is TRBJ2-3 and V is TRBV7-3; 7 nucleotides align to TRBD2. V shed 2 bases and J 0 bases; nucleotides not matched to a gene: 2. This CDR3 is built from 15 residues. From germline, CDR1 is SGHTA and CDR2 FQGTGA. CDR3: CASSLVGGSTDTQYF. CDR3 DNA: TGTGCCAGCAGCTTAGTCGGGGGGAGCACAGATACGCAGTATTTT.

The chain uses TRBV7-9 and TRBJ1-1; perhaps TRBD1 as D (6 bases). CDR1 and CDR2 (germline): SEHNR, FQNEAQ (reference sequence). This CDR3 has 14 amino acids. Deletions cut 5 bases from V and 1 base from J, with 11 bases between. CDR3 DNA: TGTGCCAGCAGCCGCCAGACAGGGAACACTGAAGCTTTCTTT. Protein sequence: CASSRQTGNTEAFF.

The chain employs TRBV11-1 and TRBJ2-3; D remains unclear. This CDR3 is 14 amino acids long. Germline V gene lookup returns CDR1 SGHAT and CDR2 FQDESV (reference sequence). With 5 bases removed from V and 0 bases from J, the gap between germline ends came to 9 bases. CDR3 sequence: CASSTGVSTDTQYF. For the CDR3, the DNA is TGTGCCAGCAGCACTGGGGTTAGCACAGATACGCAGTATTTT.

CDR3 loop: CASSPAWDTQYF. CDR3 nucleotide sequence: TGCGCCAGCAGCCCCGCTTGGGATACGCAGTATTTT. The chain is built from TRBV5-1 and TRBJ2-3; D gene ambiguous. Trimming cost V 4 bases and J 6 bases, with 9 bases left between them. Germline-derived CDR1 and CDR2 are SGHRS and YFSETQ. CDR3 length equals 12 residues.

CDR3 coding DNA: TGTGCCAGCAGTTTAGGATATGCGGTGTCGAGAGAGACCCAGTACTTC. Translating it yields CASSLGYAVSRETQYF. V gene TRBV6-5 combines with J gene TRBJ2-5; no clear D. V was cut by 4 bases and J by 4 bases, with 19 bases left in between. The CDR3 is 16 amino acids. In germline, CDR1 is MNHEY, CDR2 SVGAGI.

This clone was picked up a small number of times. This rearrangement joins TRBV7-9 to TRBJ2-7; D perhaps matches TRBD1 (6 bases). This CDR3 has 15 amino acids. The germline V gene has CDR1 SEHNR and CDR2 FQNEAQ (reference sequence). Trimming took off 1 base at V and 5 bases at J, with 15 bases between the two ends. CDR3 sequence (DNA): TGTGCCAGCAGCTTAGAGGCAGGGGCGCTTGACGAGCAGTACTTC. Amino acid sequence: CASSLEAGALDEQYF.

The rearrangement uses TRBV11-2 and TRBJ2-7; 7 bases are a match to TRBD2. Germline V lookup: CDR1 SGHAT, CDR2 FQNNGV. The CDR3 is 15 residues long. After removal of 4 bases from V and 4 bases from J, the junction contained 10 bases not matched to a gene. The chain's CDR3 is CASSSPGLFKYEQYF. The DNA of the CDR3 is TGTGCCAGCAGCTCACCGGGACTATTTAAATACGAGCAGTACTTC.